Listed below are T cell receptor beta chains from one sample, sequenced in a study of CD8+ T cells in alopecia areata. Libraries were prepared by immunoSEQ multiplex PCR; TCRdb keeps only in-frame clonotypes and omits some of them. Found here are more than 150,000 clones, 50% to 60% of them singletons; the top ten hold 3% to 3.5%. Source: CD4+ T cells sorted from blood, taken at week 4, from a patient treated with tofacitinib. These receptors originate from a human donor with alopecia areata. Both conserved end residues are trimmed from each CDR3.

CDR3 protein | CDR3 length | J gene | V gene
SVDAQGASDTQY | 12 | TRBJ2-3 | TRBV29-1
SVEDPRGGTGQETQY | 15 | TRBJ2-5 | TRBV29-1
ASSDLGGQREAF | 12 | TRBJ1-1 | TRBV27
SATTGGLYEQY | 11 | TRBJ2-7 | TRBV29-1
ASSLSQGIGELF | 12 | TRBJ2-2 | TRBV5-1
SAYPGVGYT | 9 | TRBJ1-2 | TRBV20-1
ASLRDRGSYGYT | 12 | TRBJ1-2 | TRBV5-4
SVDLLTEAF | 9 | TRBJ1-1 | TRBV29-1
ATSREKGYYGYT | 12 | TRBJ1-2 | TRBV15
ASSLSRASQGYEQY | 14 | TRBJ2-7 | TRBV27
ASSVFGQGNQPQH | 13 | TRBJ1-5 | TRBV6-1
ASSLEMNTEAF | 11 | TRBJ1-1 | TRBV7-6
AWAGTSPQDTQY | 12 | TRBJ2-3 | TRBV30
SVAGLAGGGKYNEQF | 15 | TRBJ2-1 | TRBV29-1
ASSLGQGIKY | 10 | TRBJ2-7 | TRBV27
ASRNPGAGGNTIY | 13 | TRBJ1-3 | TRBV6-5
ASSLKRAFRDSHYEQY | 16 | TRBJ2-7 | TRBV11-2
ASSLVVNTEAF | 11 | TRBJ1-1 | TRBV5-1
ASSPQGAGYT | 10 | TRBJ1-2 | TRBV2
ASSSLDRSVHGYT | 13 | TRBJ1-2 | TRBV7-8
ASSWGARTGTETQY | 14 | TRBJ2-5 | TRBV5-1
ASSEGSRPLH | 10 | TRBJ1-6 | TRBV25-1
ASSSRTGVGNSPLH | 14 | TRBJ1-6 | TRBV7-9
ASRATFDNEQF | 11 | TRBJ2-1 | TRBV6-1
AWSGLNTGELF | 11 | TRBJ2-2 | TRBV30
SVARDGDIQY | 10 | TRBJ2-4 | TRBV29-1
ASSPRDQNSPLH | 12 | TRBJ1-6 | TRBV18
ASSPCGFEQY | 10 | TRBJ2-7 | TRBV23-1
SGSQGGTGDEKLF | 13 | TRBJ1-4 | TRBV29-1
ASSFGIGEGDGYT | 13 | TRBJ1-2 | TRBV7-2
AWRGTSGGYEQY | 12 | TRBJ2-7 | TRBV30
ASSSREVGGGQPQH | 14 | TRBJ1-5 | TRBV7-2